This is a list of T cell receptor beta chains from one sample in a study of technical replicates of blood from several donors. Measured with immunoSEQ multiplex PCR; TCRdb has only the in-frame clones, and not every one. The repertoire holds tens of thousands of clones, with just over 95% as singletons. Sequencing used T cells isolated from PBMCs. These TCRs come from a human donor in good health. Each CDR3 is given with its conserved first and last residue. A D gene is named only where the DNA matches it firmly. Size tells how often a clone was seen (once, few, many) or the class of an expanded clone, and some rows leave it out.

.,.,TRBV30,TRBJ2-7,TGTGCCTGGAGTGTACCTCTTAGCTCCTACGAGCAGTACTTC,CAWSVPLSSYEQYF
.,.,TRBV30,TRBJ2-1,TGTGCCTGGAGTGTAGGTCCCAGGGAGCAGTTCTTC,CAWSVGPREQFF
.,.,TRBV10-3,TRBJ1-1,TGTGCCATCAGTCGGGGGGGGATGACCCTTGAAGCTTTCTTT,CAISRGGMTLEAFF
.,.,TRBV7-9,TRBJ1-6,TGTGCCAGCAGCCCTATGGAGAGCTCCTATAATTCACCCCTCCACTTT,CASSPMESSYNSPLHF
.,.,TRBV5-1,TRBJ2-2,TGCGCCAGCAGCTTGGTCCGGTACGGGGGAGGACTGACCGGGGAGCTGTTTTTT,CASSLVRYGGGLTGELFF
.,.,TRBV5-4,TRBJ1-2,TGTGCCAGCAGCTGGGGAGGCTATGGCTACACCTTC,CASSWGGYGYTF
once,TRBD2,TRBV28,TRBJ2-3,TGTGCCAGCAGTTTATATGCGGGAGACTTGGTAGATACGCAGTATTTT,CASSLYAGDLVDTQYF
.,.,TRBV6-1,TRBJ2-3,TGTGCCAGCAGTGAAACCGGACTTGCTAGCACAGATACGCAGTATTTT,CASSETGLASTDTQYF
.,.,TRBV20-1,TRBJ1-1,TGCAGTGCTTACAGGGACACTGAAGCTTTCTTT,CSAYRDTEAFF
.,.,TRBV27,TRBJ2-1,TGTGCCAGCAGTTTATATTCACGGTCAGGGAACAATGAGCAGTTCTTC,CASSLYSRSGNNEQFF
once,.,TRBV6-5,TRBJ1-1,TGTGCCAGCAGTTACCGGCCACAGGGAGAGACTGAAGCTTTCTTT,CASSYRPQGETEAFF
.,TRBD2,TRBV27,TRBJ2-1,TGTGCCAGCAGTAAAAAAGGGACTAGCACGGCCTACAATGAGCAGTTCTTC,CASSKKGTSTAYNEQFF
.,TRBD1,TRBV5-1,TRBJ1-1,TGCGCCAGCAGGGTTGTTTACCGACAGGGGGCAAGCACTGAAGCTTTCTTT,CASRVVYRQGASTEAFF
.,.,TRBV7-8,TRBJ2-1,TGTGCCAGCAGCTTAGCGTTTCGCTACAATGAGCAGTTCTTC,CASSLAFRYNEQFF
.,.,TRBV6-5,TRBJ2-5,TGTGCCAGCAGTTACGTGACCGGGGGACAAGAGACCCAGTACTTC,CASSYVTGGQETQYF
.,TRBD1,TRBV18,TRBJ2-5,TGTGCCAGCTCATCTACAGGGGGCGAGGTGACCCAGTACTTC,CASSSTGGEVTQYF
.,TRBD1,TRBV6-6,TRBJ1-1,TGTGCCAGCAGTTCCACAGCGGGACAGGGGGGTACTGAAGCTTTCTTT,CASSSTAGQGGTEAFF
.,.,TRBV4-1,TRBJ2-7,TGCGCCAGCAGCCTCACAGGGTTATTGGACGAGCAGTACTTC,CASSLTGLLDEQYF
.,.,TRBV4-1,TRBJ1-1,TGCGCCAGCAGCCAATACGGGTTAACTGAAGCTTTCTTT,CASSQYGLTEAFF
.,.,TRBV6-5,TRBJ2-7,TGTGCCAGCAGTTACTTAGGGGCCTACGAGCAGTACTTC,CASSYLGAYEQYF
.,TRBD2,TRBV7-9,TRBJ2-3,TGTGCCAGCAGCCTACAAGCGGGAGCAGATACGCAGTATTTT,CASSLQAGADTQYF
.,TRBD1,TRBV7-3,TRBJ1-1,TGTGCCAGCAGCTGGGTAGCACAGGGGGCCGAAGCTTTCTTT,CASSWVAQGAEAFF
.,.,TRBV27,TRBJ2-1,TGTGCCAGCGGAACAGGGCTGGGGGCTTACAATGAGCAGTTCTTC,CASGTGLGAYNEQFF
.,TRBD1,TRBV23-1,TRBJ2-3,TGCGCCAGCAGACGTGGGACAGGGGCACACACAGATACGCAGTATTTT,CASRRGTGAHTDTQYF
.,.,TRBV29-1,TRBJ1-4,TGCAGCGTTGAAGACAGGGGTAGTAGGGAACTGTTTTTT,CSVEDRGSRELFF